This TCR beta chain comes out of a study of blood T cell repertoires in COVID-19 (dated by TCRdb to the early 2020s). Concerning the study at large: The collaborator samples originated in the United States, Italy and Spain and spanned the acute and convalescent phases of COVID-19. Where available, HLA class I and class II types were taken from metadata supplied by the sample provider and were not determined by assay-based typing. The samples were drawn from the first 160 participants of the ongoing ImmuneRACE study and from some 1,300 subjects provided by 6 global collaborators. The material from the prospective study consisted of cDNA or gDNA derived from T cells, B-cell-depleted T cells, or PBMCs. A de-identified subject ID, COVID-19 status, age in years and sex were almost always included in the sample metadata. A freely available public database, intended as a resource for researchers studying the immune response to SARS-CoV-2, is where the repertoires were released. Deeply sampled blood TCRbeta repertoires from subjects exposed to, actively infected with, or recovered from COVID-19 were included in the dataset.

Broad study findings and their caveats: The quantity of clinical and demographic metadata differed by source and by participant and was supplied without curation.

Participants in the prospective study were aged about 18 to 100 years, lived in under 30 United States geographic areas, and enrolled through a virtual design. Cohort assignment in the prospective study relied on participant-reported clinical history from a screening survey and a study questionnaire. Recovered participants in ImmuneRACE Cohort 3 were defined by two consecutive negative NP/OP PCR tests, clearance by a healthcare professional, or resolution of symptoms. Each participant in the prospective study had whole blood, serum and a nasopharyngeal or oropharyngeal swab collected by mobile phlebotomists. Participants in the prospective study had the option to provide additional blood draws and questionnaires over a 2-month period. Prospective study blood samples were shipped either frozen or at room temperature before DNA extraction. The CDR3 spans 16 residues, from the cysteine through the phenylalanine. Only CDR3 DNA is held: 48 bases, read in frame from base 1. The junction shows trimming of 4 bases on V and 5 bases on J, plus 21 bases between the germline ends. CDR1 and CDR2, per the germline V gene, are SGHRS and YFSETQ.

TCRbeta CDR3 regions were amplified from genomic DNA using the immunoSEQ Assay, a bias-controlled multiplex PCR. On the study's bioinformatics: The number of nucleated cells in each sample was estimated by amplification of reference gene primers within the assay. Sequence reads were collapsed and filtered to measure the absolute abundance of every unique TCRbeta CDR3 rearrangement. Productive Simpson clonality was computed per sample as the square root of Simpson's diversity index over productive rearrangements. Here the immuneACCESS table is served through TCRdb, limited to in-frame sequences with V and J called. Missing clones are a known gap in these copies; in checked studies unresolved V genes cover under half, and the rest lacks a known reason. The V and J calls and clone size come from that table; D and trimming were worked out from the DNA. The sample table records approximately 320,000 clones; over 80% of these occur just once. 8% to 9% of the sample is held by the ten biggest clonotypes.

Notes on this clone: Its antigen target is currently unknown. The sample holds no much larger clone one base away, and base qualities are not on file.

The sequence was collected from a woman between 18 and 29 years old who had recovered from COVID-19. Sequences were obtained from PBMCs or T cells enriched from blood (not recorded which). Here the chain combines TRBV5-1 and TRBJ1-2; too little of a D gene remains to name it. The CDR3 reads as follows: CASSPVEVIPRYGYTF. The DNA reads as follows: TGCGCCAGCAGCCCCGTAGAGGTTATACCACGGTATGGCTACACCTTC.